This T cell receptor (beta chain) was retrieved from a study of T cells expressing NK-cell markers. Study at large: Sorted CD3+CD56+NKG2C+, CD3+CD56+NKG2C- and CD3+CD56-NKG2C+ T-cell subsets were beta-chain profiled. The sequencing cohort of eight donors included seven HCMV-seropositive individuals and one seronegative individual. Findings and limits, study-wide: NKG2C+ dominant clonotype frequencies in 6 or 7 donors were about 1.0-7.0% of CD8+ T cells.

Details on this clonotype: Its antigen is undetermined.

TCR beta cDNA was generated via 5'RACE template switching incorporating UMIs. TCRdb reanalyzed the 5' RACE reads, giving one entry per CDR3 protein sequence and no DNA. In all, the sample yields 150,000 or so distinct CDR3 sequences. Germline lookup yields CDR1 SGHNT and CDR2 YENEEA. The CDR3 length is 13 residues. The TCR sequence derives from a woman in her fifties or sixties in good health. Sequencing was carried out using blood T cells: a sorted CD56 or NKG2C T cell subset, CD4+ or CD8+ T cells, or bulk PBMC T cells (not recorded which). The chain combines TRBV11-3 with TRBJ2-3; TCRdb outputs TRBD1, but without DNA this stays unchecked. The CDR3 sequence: CASNERGRDTQYF. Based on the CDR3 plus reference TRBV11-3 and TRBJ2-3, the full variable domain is EAGVVQSPRYKIIEKKQPVAFWCNPISGHNTLYWYLQNLGQGPELLIRYENEEAVDDSQLPKDRFSAERLKGVDSTLKIQPAELGDSAVYLCASNERGRDTQYFGPGTRLTVL.